This TCR beta chain was documented in a study of T-cell reconstitution after alpha-beta-depleted transplantation in children. Preparing the TCRbeta library involved the use of unique molecular identifiers. MiXCR, applied by TCRdb to the PCR reads, yields one record per CDR3 protein. The table includes about 230,000 distinct CDR3 sequences, 12% detected once. This clonotype was seen repeatedly, ten times or more. V shed 5 bases, J shed 2 bases, and the junction held 7 bases outside the gene matches. The CDR3 is 16 residues long. In germline, CDR1 is MNHNS, CDR2 SASEGT. This TCR derives from a human donor who donated a stem cell graft to a child with acute lymphoblastic leukemia. This specimen was PBMCs from the stem cell graft donor, taken from the stem cell graft. This rearrangement joins TRBV6-1 to TRBJ2-3, with 10 nucleotides matching TRBD1. DNA for the CDR3: TGTGCCAGCAGTACGACAGGGGGCGTGTACACAGATACGCAGTATTTT. It yields the protein CASSTTGGVYTDTQYF.